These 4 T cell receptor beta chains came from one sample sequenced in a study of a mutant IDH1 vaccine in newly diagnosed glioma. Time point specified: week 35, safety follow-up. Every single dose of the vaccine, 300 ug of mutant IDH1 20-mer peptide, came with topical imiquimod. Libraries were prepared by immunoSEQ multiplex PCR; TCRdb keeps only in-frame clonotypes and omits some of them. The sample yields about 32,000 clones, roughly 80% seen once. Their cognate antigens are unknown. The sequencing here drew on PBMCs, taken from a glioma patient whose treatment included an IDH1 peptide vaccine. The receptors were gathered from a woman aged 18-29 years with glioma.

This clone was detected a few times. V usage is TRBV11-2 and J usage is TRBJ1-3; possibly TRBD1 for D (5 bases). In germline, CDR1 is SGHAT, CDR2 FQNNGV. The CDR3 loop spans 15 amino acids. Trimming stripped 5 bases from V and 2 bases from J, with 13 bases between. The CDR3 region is CASSPGFLAGNTIYF. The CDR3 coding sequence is TGTGCCAGCAGCCCAGGGTTCTTGGCTGGAAACACCATATATTTT. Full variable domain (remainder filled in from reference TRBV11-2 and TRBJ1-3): EAGVAQSPRYKIIEKRQSVAFWCNPISGHATLYWYQQILGQGPKLLIQFQNNGVVDDSQLPKDRFSAERLKGVDSTLKIQPAKLEDSAVYLCASSPGFLAGNTIYFGEGSWLTVV.

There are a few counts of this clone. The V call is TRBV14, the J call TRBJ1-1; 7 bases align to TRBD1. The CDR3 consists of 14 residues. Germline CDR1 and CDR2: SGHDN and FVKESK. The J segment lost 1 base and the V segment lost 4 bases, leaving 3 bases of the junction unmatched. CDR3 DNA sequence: TGTGCCAGCAGCCTTTGGACAGGGAACACTGAAGCTTTCTTT. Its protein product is CASSLWTGNTEAFF.

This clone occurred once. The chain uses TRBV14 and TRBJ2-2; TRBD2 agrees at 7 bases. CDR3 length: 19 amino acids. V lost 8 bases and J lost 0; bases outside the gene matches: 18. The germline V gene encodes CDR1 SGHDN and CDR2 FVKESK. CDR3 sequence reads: CASFPPPAGRTANTGELFF. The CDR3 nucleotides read TGTGCCAGCTTCCCACCCCCTGCCGGGAGGACTGCGAACACCGGGGAGCTGTTTTTT.

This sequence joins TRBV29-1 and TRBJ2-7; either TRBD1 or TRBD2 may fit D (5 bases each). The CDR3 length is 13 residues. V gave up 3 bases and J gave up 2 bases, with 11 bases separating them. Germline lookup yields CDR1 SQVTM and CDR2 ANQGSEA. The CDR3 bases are TGCAGCGTTGAGAGGGGTGGGACCTACGAGCAGTACTTC. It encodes CSVERGGTYEQYF.